Shown below are 7 T cell receptor beta chains from a single sample sequenced in a study of CD8 T cells in ankylosing spondylitis (dated by TCRdb to the late 2010s). Study-wide findings and limitations: A TCR beta motif of eight highly homologous amino acid variants appeared characteristic of blood from ankylosing spondylitis patients.

Library method: 5' RACE. The sequencing machine was an Illumina HiSeq 2500. TCRdb handled the public reads itself, with Q25 trimming in fastp and clone calling in MiXCR, and kept productive beta chains. Each entry merges the rows of one CDR3 protein and shows their most common DNA and genes. The sample records about 800,000 distinct CDR3 sequences, around 11% of which are singletons. Of the sample, more than 0.5% is held by the ten largest clones. What these receptors recognize is not known. The sequenced sample was blood, either unsorted or a sorted T cell fraction (not recorded which). These receptors were taken from a male donor with ankylosing spondylitis.

This clonotype appeared many times. The V call is TRBV20-1, the J call TRBJ1-5; no reliable D call. V lost 3 bases to trimming and J lost 2 bases, with 14 bases between them. The CDR3 sequence is 15 residues long. The V gene's germline CDR1 is DFQATT and CDR2 SNEGSKA (reference sequence). The DNA of the CDR3 is TGCAGTGCTAGGGGTGGCGGTCCAGGCAATCAGCCCCAGCATTTT. This sequence encodes CSARGGGPGNQPQHF.

The V and J genes are TRBV29-1 and TRBJ2-1; the match to TRBD2 covers 7 bases. The CDR3 extends over 18 amino acids. Losses at the gene ends were 5 bases for V and 6 bases for J; bases not matched to a gene: 22. Germline V gene sequence: CDR1 SQVTM, CDR2 ANQGSEA. The CDR3 DNA follows: TGCAGCGTTCTCCTTATGGCGGGAGCCTCCCGTGTACTCAATGAGCAGTTCTTC. Amino acids: CSVLLMAGASRVLNEQFF.

This clonotype occurred many times. The chain has TRBV5-6 and TRBJ2-7; D may be TRBD1 (5 bases). The germline V gene encodes CDR1 SGHDT and CDR2 YYEEEE. The CDR3 has 14 amino acids. V lost 0 bases to trimming and J lost 4 bases, with 11 bases between them. The CDR3 region has the DNA TGTGCCAGCAGCTTGGTGGCAGGGTGGTACGAGCAGTACTTC. Translating it yields CASSLVAGWYEQYF.

The chain combines TRBV5-6 with TRBJ1-5, with 7 bases aligning to TRBD1. Losses at the gene ends were 5 bases for V and 1 base for J; bases not matched to a gene: 9. CDR1 is SGHDT, CDR2 YYEEEE, per germline. CDR3 length: 16 amino acids. The CDR3 loop reads CASSRQGLGSNQPQHF. CDR3 DNA: TGTGCCAGCAGTCGACAGGGCCTTGGGAGCAATCAGCCCCAGCATTTT.

This clonotype was found a few times. The chain carries TRBV18 and TRBJ2-7, with unresolved D. Germline CDR1 is KGHSH and CDR2 is LQKENI. V was pared by 0 bases and J by 2 bases, with 11 bases between. The CDR3 runs 15 residues. The CDR3 DNA is TGTGCCAGCTCACCACCGAGGCCGCAACCCTACGAGCAGTACTTC. Encoded protein: CASSPPRPQPYEQYF.

This clonotype was recorded at least ten times. This sequence joins TRBV7-2 and TRBJ2-1; D tentatively fits TRBD1 or TRBD2 (5 bases each). Germline V CDR1 and CDR2: SGHTA, FQGNSA. There are 14 residues in the CDR3. V gave up 2 bases and J gave up 8 bases, with 13 bases separating them. CDR3 amino acids: CASSLIAGRDEQFF. In DNA form, the CDR3 reads TGTGCCAGCAGCTTAATAGCAGGGCGGGATGAGCAGTTCTTC.

This clonotype was counted a few times. V usage is TRBV20-1 and J usage is TRBJ1-2; weak D call: TRBD1 (5 bases). CDR1 is DFQATT, CDR2 SNEGSKA, per germline (reference sequence). The CDR3 totals 12 residues. CDR3 residues: CRTGTLRGGYTF. DNA for the CDR3: TGCAGAACCGGGACCCTTAGGGGTGGCTACACCTTC.